This T cell receptor (beta chain) was found in a study of control samples from healthy donors and cancer patients. The CDR3 is 14 amino acids. V was pared by 7 bases and J by 7 bases, with 19 bases between. Germline V gives CDR1 SEHNR, CDR2 FQNEAQ (reference sequence). Sequenced by immunoSEQ multiplex PCR; TCRdb stores in-frame clones only, minus some. The sample carries about 150,000 clones, over 85% recorded once. The TCR was taken from a woman in her forties in good health. This sequence joins TRBV7-9 and TRBJ1-1; D is unclear. Sequencing used blood. CDR3 residues: CASTSTGSGSEAFF. The CDR3 DNA reads as TGTGCCAGCACATCGACGGGGAGCGGAAGTGAAGCTTTCTTT.